Presented here are 28 T cell receptor beta chains from one specimen sequenced in a study of blood T cells in healthy people across ages. Primers used in a second PCR of roughly 7 to 12 cycles were a sample-barcoded 5' primer and a J-beta primer mix. TCRdb ran MiXCR on the 5' RACE reads and lists one entry per CDR3 protein. The data hold approximately 2,000,000 distinct CDR3 sequences, with about 39% observed a single time. Sequencing input: blood. The receptor set was obtained from a human donor in good health.

V gene TRBV12-3 or TRBV12-4 combines with J gene TRBJ1-1; 8 positions match TRBD1. The CDR3 has 14 residues. The junction had 12 bases not matched to a gene; V was cut back by 5 bases and J by 10 bases. This chain's CDR3 is CASSPQGQGTLAFF. DNA of the CDR3: TGTGCCAGCAGTCCCCAAGGACAGGGTACGTTAGCTTTCTTT.

The CDR3 region is CATSDHDRGGEQYF. The CDR3 DNA is TGTGCCACCAGTGACCATGACAGGGGTGGCGAGCAGTACTTC. The chain links TRBV24-1 to TRBJ2-7; 8 bases line up with TRBD1. CDR1 KGHDR and CDR2 SFDVKD come from the germline V gene. Trimming at V came to 4 bases and at J to 6 bases, leaving 7 bases not matched to a gene. CDR3 size: 14 residues.

Notes on this clonotype: Compared with germline, one end of the junction differs, possibly owing to a read error. V gene TRBV12-3 or TRBV12-4 combines with J gene TRBJ1-2; maybe TRBD1 (6 bases). The CDR3 contains 17 residues. This CDR3 is CASSSLPPGAVLYGNTF. CDR3 DNA: TGTGCCAGCAGCTCTCTACCCCCAGGGGCAGTTTTGTATGGCAACACCTTC.

V gene TRBV27 combines with J gene TRBJ1-1; tentative D call: TRBD1 (5 bases). V was cut by 0 bases and J by 4 bases, with 9 bases left in between. Germline assignment: CDR1 MNHEY and CDR2 SMNVEV (reference sequence). The length of the CDR3 is 14 residues. The CDR3 DNA sequence: TGTGCCAGCAGTTTATCGGGGGTCGGCACTGAAGCTTTCTTT. Its protein is CASSLSGVGTEAFF.

The chain uses TRBV19 and TRBJ2-7, with unresolved D. V lost 0 bases and J 3 bases, leaving 15 bases between the germline ends. Germline V lookup: CDR1 LNHDA, CDR2 SQIVND (reference sequence). The CDR3 totals 16 residues. The CDR3 region is CASSIDRESHLYEQYF. The CDR3 nucleotides read TGTGCCAGTAGTATAGATCGAGAATCACACCTCTACGAGCAGTACTTC.

The chain links TRBV12-3 or TRBV12-4 to TRBJ2-1; 7 bases agree with TRBD1. This CDR3 has 13 residues. Losses at the gene ends were 6 bases for V and 10 bases for J; bases not matched to a gene: 9. This CDR3 reads CASRSDRNYEQFF. The DNA of the CDR3 is TGTGCCAGCAGATCGGACAGGAACTACGAGCAGTTCTTC.

This clonotype has more than one count but fewer than ten. The chain has TRBV10-3 and TRBJ2-1; D is possibly TRBD1 (5 bases). Trimming removed 8 bases at V and 4 bases at J, with 12 bases between. CDR1 ENHRY and CDR2 SYGVKD come from the germline V gene. The CDR3 consists of 13 residues. CDR3 loop: CAIVTDTYNEQFF. The CDR3 coding sequence is TGTGCCATCGTGACAGATACTTACAATGAGCAGTTCTTC.

This clonotype was counted a few times. This rearrangement joins TRBV20-1 to TRBJ1-5; D unresolved. The CDR3 totals 15 residues. Between the trimmed V and J ends, which lost 2 bases and 0 bases, there was a span of 11 bases. The germline gives CDR1 DFQATT, CDR2 SNEGSKA (reference sequence). CDR3 region: CSARRGYNSNQPQHF. The CDR3 coding sequence is TGCAGTGCTAGAAGAGGGTACAATAGCAATCAGCCCCAGCATTTT.

The chain has TRBV5-6 and TRBJ2-5, with D tentatively TRBD2 (5 bases). The DNA end is a closer match to TRBJ2-7, so the J assignment may be wrong. Per germline, CDR1 SGHDT and CDR2 YYEEEE. The CDR3 has 16 residues. DNA of the CDR3: TGTGCCAGCAGCTCCCGTGGACTGGGTGTTTCCTACGAGCAGTACTTC. Translated: CASSSRGLGVSYEQYF.

The CDR3 DNA reads as TGTGCCAGCAGCCAAGTGGAGAGCGGGGCACAGGAGCAGTTCTTC. It specifies CASSQVESGAQEQFF. This chain links TRBV14 with TRBJ2-1; 7 nucleotides align to TRBD2. Germline CDR1 SGHDN, CDR2 FVKESK. CDR3 length: 15 amino acids. V was clipped by 1 base and J by 10 bases; unmatched bases: 10.

V and J are TRBV7-2 and TRBJ1-1, with D unresolved. This CDR3 is 14 amino acids long. V lost 5 bases to trimming and J lost 1 base, with 11 bases between them. The germline CDR1 and CDR2 sequences are SGHTA and FQGNSA. In DNA form, the CDR3 reads TGTGCCAGCAGCGAATACGGGAGGAACACTGAAGCTTTCTTT. Residues: CASSEYGRNTEAFF.

This chain links TRBV5-6 with TRBJ2-5; D tentatively reads TRBD1 or TRBD2 (5 bases each). V lost 4 bases, J lost 1 base, and 17 bases lay in between. The CDR3 is made up of 16 amino acids. Germline-derived CDR1 and CDR2 are SGHDT and YYEEEE. The DNA for the CDR3 is TGTGCCAGCAGCCCACTGCCGGGGACGGTCCAAGAGACCCAGTACTTC. Amino acids: CASSPLPGTVQETQYF.

Concerning this clonotype itself: The junction shows a germline mismatch at one end, possibly a read error. The genes are TRBV20-1 and TRBJ2-3; 8 bases line up with TRBD1. The germline V gene encodes CDR1 DFQATT and CDR2 SNEGSKA (reference sequence). The CDR3 totals 14 residues. CDR3 loop: CSARTGGSWDMQYF. The CDR3 DNA sequence: TGCAGTGCTAGAACAGGGGGATCTTGGGATATGCAGTATTTT.

The chain combines TRBV5-1 with TRBJ2-7; TRBD2 agrees at 8 bases. Looked up from germline, CDR1 is SGHRS and CDR2 is YFSETQ. V lost 7 bases and J lost 3; bases outside the gene matches: 9. The CDR3 loop spans 14 amino acids. DNA of the CDR3: TGCGCCAGCGCCTTGAGCGGGAGCTTCTACGAGCAGTACTTC. Residues: CASALSGSFYEQYF.

The V and J genes are TRBV7-9 and TRBJ2-4, with D unclear. TRBJ2-7 matches the DNA end more closely, so the J call is doubtful. The CDR3 has 13 amino acids. CDR1 and CDR2 from the germline V gene are SEHNR and FQNEAQ (reference sequence). CDR3 region: CASSLLVPYEQYF. In DNA form, the CDR3 reads TGTGCCAGCAGCCTCCTCGTACCCTACGAGCAGTACTTC.

This clonotype came up a few times. The chain employs TRBV7-6 and TRBJ2-3, with TRBD2 matching 10 bases. The V gene end was trimmed by 5 bases and the J gene end by 2 bases; junction bases not matched to a gene: 7. Germline V gene lookup returns CDR1 SGHVS and CDR2 FNYEAQ. The CDR3 is 16 amino acids. CDR3 nucleotide sequence: TGTGCCAGCAGCGATATTACTAGCGGGGTCACAGATACGCAGTATTTT. Amino acids: CASSDITSGVTDTQYF.

At least ten counts were recorded for this clonotype. CDR3 coding DNA: TGCAGCGAAGCGTCGGATAGAGGAGAGACCCAGTACTTC. This encodes CSEASDRGETQYF. The V call is TRBV29-1, the J call TRBJ2-5; D uncertain. In germline, CDR1 is SQVTM, CDR2 ANQGSEA. The CDR3 contains 13 residues. V lost 7 bases and J 4 bases, leaving 16 bases between the germline ends.

There are a few counts of this clonotype. This sequence joins TRBV12-3 or TRBV12-4 and TRBJ2-2, with D uncertain. The CDR3 loop spans 14 amino acids. Trimming removed 5 bases from V and 1 base from J, with 8 bases in between. CDR3 nucleotides: TGTGCCAGCAGTCCTCGACAGAACACCGGGGAGCTGTTTTTT. Amino acids: CASSPRQNTGELFF.

The chain carries TRBV20-1 and TRBJ2-1; D is unclear. This CDR3 has 11 residues. V dropped 3 bases and J dropped 9 bases, with 9 bases sitting between them. Germline assignment: CDR1 DFQATT and CDR2 SNEGSKA (reference sequence). Here the CDR3 reads CSARLPGEQFF. CDR3 DNA sequence: TGCAGTGCTAGGCTCCCGGGTGAGCAGTTCTTC.

The CDR3: CASNGFNQPQHF. CDR3 sequence (DNA): TGTGCCAGCAACGGTTTTAATCAGCCCCAGCATTTT. The V and J genes are TRBV11-2 and TRBJ1-5; D unclear. Per the germline V gene, CDR1 is SGHAT and CDR2 is FQNNGV. The CDR3 covers 12 residues. V was trimmed by 7 bases and J by 4 bases, leaving 8 bases between them.

The chain couples TRBV5-1 to TRBJ1-4; 8 bases align to TRBD1. This CDR3 is 13 amino acids long. Trimming at V came to 4 bases and at J to 8 bases, leaving 4 bases not matched to a gene. Germline V CDR1 and CDR2: SGHRS, YFSETQ. The CDR3 here is CASSNGQGEKLFF. The CDR3 bases are TGCGCCAGCAGCAACGGACAGGGCGAAAAACTGTTTTTT.

This clonotype came up a few times. CDR3 coding DNA: TGCGCCAGCAGCTTGGAACACAGACCCAAAGAAGGTTGGGCCAAAAACATTCAGTACTTC. Protein: CASSLEHRPKEGWAKNIQYF. The chain couples TRBV5-1 to TRBJ2-4; no clear D gene. Germline loops: CDR1 SGHRS, CDR2 YFSETQ. Trimming took 0 bases from V and 1 from J, leaving 23 bases between them. The CDR3 sequence is 20 residues long.

This clonotype was seen a handful of times. The genes are TRBV3-1 and TRBJ1-5; the D is unclear. Germline V gives CDR1 LGHDT, CDR2 YNNKEL (reference sequence). This CDR3 has 16 amino acids. The V gene lost 0 bases and the J gene lost 4 bases, with 13 bases spanning the gap. The CDR3 DNA follows: TGTGCCAGCAGCCAAGATGGTGCCCCTTATAATCAGCCCCAGCATTTT. Residues: CASSQDGAPYNQPQHF.

This clonotype appeared a few times. The chain links TRBV7-2 to TRBJ2-3; no firm D call. The CDR3 covers 14 residues. The germline CDR1 and CDR2 sequences are SGHTA and FQGNSA. V gave up 1 base and J gave up 5 bases, with 10 bases separating them. The CDR3 loop reads CASSLVGFGDTQYF. CDR3 DNA: TGTGCCAGCAGCTTAGTCGGGTTCGGAGATACGCAGTATTTT. Full variable domain (outside the CDR3, taken from reference TRBV7-2 and TRBJ2-3): GAGVSQSPSNKVTEKGKDVELRCDPISGHTALYWYRQSLGQGLEFLIYFQGNSAPDKSGLPSDRFSAERTGGSVSTLTIQRTQQEDSAVYLCASSLVGFGDTQYFGPGTRLTVL.

This clonotype was recorded a few times. The J gene is TRBJ1-2, the V gene TRBV20-1; the match to TRBD1 covers 9 bases. Germline values: CDR1 DFQATT, CDR2 SNEGSKA (reference sequence). This CDR3 region has 15 residues. V shed 6 bases and J 5 bases; nucleotides not matched to a gene: 13. The CDR3, as DNA: TGCAGTGCCACCCCTCCGGACAGGGGAATTTATGGCTACACCTTC. The encoded protein is CSATPPDRGIYGYTF.

J is TRBJ1-1 and V is TRBV29-1; D is unclear. The germline V and J ends were trimmed by 3 bases and 1 base, with 9 bases remaining between them. The CDR3 sequence is 13 residues long. In germline, CDR1 is SQVTM, CDR2 ANQGSEA. The CDR3 region has the DNA TGCAGCGTTGATGCAGCCTCGAACACTGAAGCTTTCTTT. This gives the protein CSVDAASNTEAFF.

V gene TRBV20-1 combines with J gene TRBJ2-1, with D possibly matching TRBD2 (5 bases). Per germline, CDR1 DFQATT and CDR2 SNEGSKA (reference sequence). Trimming left V 3 bases short and J 4 bases short, with 13 bases between. This CDR3 spans 14 amino acids. CDR3 region: CSARSAERYNEQFF. The CDR3 nucleotides read TGCAGTGCTAGGTCAGCGGAACGATACAATGAGCAGTTCTTC.

This clonotype was observed a few times. The chain couples TRBV12-3 or TRBV12-4 to TRBJ1-4; a weak D match, TRBD1 (6 bases). V was trimmed by 6 bases and J by 7 bases, leaving 9 bases between them. The length of the CDR3 is 12 residues. CDR3 amino acids: CASRQGGEKLFF. CDR3 bases: TGTGCCAGCAGACAGGGTGGTGAAAAACTGTTTTTT.